The 6 T cell receptor beta chains below all came from one sample that was sequenced in a study of OX40 agonist ivuxolimab in advanced cancers. Profiling relied on immunoSEQ multiplex PCR, and the TCRdb table lists in-frame clones only, not all of them. This table has approximately 77,000 clones, roughly 92% appearing once. Specimen: CD4+ or CD8+ T cells sorted from blood, collected in a trial of the OX40 agonist ivuxolimab. All receptors derive from an adult with an advanced solid tumor such as melanoma, head and neck, liver or kidney cancer.

V usage is TRBV2 and J usage is TRBJ2-7; TRBD2 matches at 13 bases. V shed 5 bases, J shed 7 bases, and the junction held 11 bases outside the gene matches. Germline lookup yields CDR1 SNHLY and CDR2 FYNNEI. The CDR3 is 16 amino acids. This CDR3 is CASSSGLAGDLGEQYF. The CDR3 nucleotides read TGTGCCAGCAGTTCCGGACTAGCGGGGGACCTAGGGGAGCAGTACTTC. The full variable domain, with the rest looked up from reference TRBV2 and TRBJ2-7, is EPEVTQTPSHQVTQMGQEVILRCVPISNHLYFYWYRQILGQKVEFLVSFYNNEISEKSEIFDDQFSVERPDGSNFTLKIRSTKLEDSAMYFCASSSGLAGDLGEQYFGPGTRLTVT.

The CDR3 protein is CASSEGPGGSNAYNEQFF. The CDR3, as DNA: TGTGCCAGCAGCGAGGGTCCTGGGGGAAGTAACGCCTACAATGAGCAGTTCTTC. V gene TRBV9 combines with J gene TRBJ2-1, with D possibly being TRBD1 or TRBD2 (5 bases each). Germline CDR1 reads SGDLS; CDR2 reads YYNGEE. Trimming removed 3 bases from V and 2 bases from J, with 21 bases in between. This CDR3 spans 18 amino acids.

The rearrangement links TRBV5-1 to TRBJ2-3; D may correspond to TRBD1 or TRBD2 (5 bases each). Germline CDR1 SGHRS, CDR2 YFSETQ. V was clipped by 1 base and J by 6 bases, with 15 bases between them. The CDR3 spans 15 residues. In nucleotides, the CDR3 is TGCGCCAGCAGCTTGTGGAGGACACACCAGGATACGCAGTATTTT. This codes for CASSLWRTHQDTQYF.

The chain uses TRBV6-1 and TRBJ1-1; D gene uncertain. Germline V lookup: CDR1 MNHNS, CDR2 SASEGT. The CDR3 totals 15 residues. V was trimmed by 4 bases and J by 2 bases, leaving 14 bases between them. The CDR3 nucleotides read TGTGCCAGCAGTGGGGTTAGAAAAAGTAACACTGAAGCTTTCTTT. This codes for CASSGVRKSNTEAFF.

V gene TRBV28 combines with J gene TRBJ2-4, with 14 positions matching TRBD2. Trimming took 8 bases from V and 6 from J; bases not matched to a gene: 0. The germline CDR1 and CDR2 sequences are MDHEN and SYDVKM. The CDR3 runs 13 residues. The CDR3 reads CASGTSGRNIQYF. The CDR3 DNA follows: TGTGCCAGCGGGACTAGCGGGAGAAACATTCAGTACTTC.

The chain uses TRBV14 and TRBJ1-1; D gene ambiguous. The CDR3 contains 12 residues. CDR1 SGHDN and CDR2 FVKESK come from the germline V gene. The V end lost 6 bases, the J end lost 5 bases, and 10 bases lay between the germline ends. This CDR3 is CASSIGLTEAFF. As DNA, the CDR3 is TGTGCCAGCAGTATAGGCTTAACTGAAGCTTTCTTT.